This is a list of T cell receptor beta chains from one sample in a study of blood T cell repertoires in COVID-19. Assay: immunoSEQ multiplex PCR; the TCRdb copy retains only in-frame clones and omits some. The sample includes under 250,000 clones, about 88% of them seen just once. Sequenced: peripheral blood. The receptor set was obtained from a woman aged 55-70 years with acute or convalescent COVID-19. Each CDR3 is given with its conserved first and last residue.

j_call v_call cdr3_aa
TRBJ1-3 TRBV12-3/TRBV12-4 CASSPRLGNTIYF
TRBJ1-4 TRBV2 CASSSDRGGEKLFF
TRBJ2-2 TRBV7-8 CASSLLAGASTGELFF
TRBJ2-1 TRBV3-1/TRBV3-2 CASSQGLAGGLNYNEQFF
TRBJ1-6 TRBV5-1 CASSLGGGPNSPLHF
TRBJ2-1 TRBV7-6 CASSLAKGAERVYEQFF
TRBJ2-1 TRBV3-1/TRBV3-2 CASSQDPGLAAGEQFF
TRBJ2-7 TRBV7-2 CASSKSGPYEQYF
TRBJ1-2 TRBV6-6 CASNLLSRGGYTF
TRBJ2-1 TRBV30 CAWAVGHSIPSYNEQFF
TRBJ2-2 TRBV3-1/TRBV3-2 CASKRDRQGQGGELFF
TRBJ2-1 TRBV4-2 CASRNRGASRGTEVYNEQFF
TRBJ2-3 TRBV5-1 CASSLEATSGTSTDTQYF
TRBJ1-5 TRBV5-6 CASSIQTTGGYRNQPQHF
TRBJ2-7 TRBV19 CASSITGGVYEQYF
TRBJ1-1 TRBV6-6 CASSLQGINEAFF
TRBJ2-1 TRBV28 CASSLSQGGNEQFF